This T cell receptor beta chain emerged from a study of shared clonotypes between healthy human individuals (TCRdb year 2020). A note on the overall study: A couple of women and three men aged 18 to 49 years were included in the cohort. For each donor, three plates each were used for CD4 naive and CD4 memory, two plates were used for CD8 naive, and one plate was used for CD8 memory. The study deeply sequenced blood TCR repertoires of 5 or 6 healthy adults to estimate repertoire size and the extent of clonotype sharing between individuals. Between about 0.9 and 9 billion PBMCs per donor were obtained by leukapheresis. To increase sequencing depth and limit assay-specific biases, different laboratories used diverse techniques to prepare libraries and sequence TCR repertoires.

Broader findings and caveats from the paper: Larger estimated clonotype richness was generally found for naive subsets than for memory subsets. Sampling was restricted to blood, and TCR repertoires in tissues likely differ from the TCR repertoires found in blood. Because the study included a small number of donors, the genetic and exposure-history diversity represented was limited. Pairwise subsampling indicated that sequencing depth was expected to affect the degree of clonotype sharing among donors. Rarefaction of sorted-subset datasets indicated incomplete sequencing despite the large sequencing depth. Higher generation probabilities were observed for clonotypes shared by all four sorted-subset donors than for non-shared clonotypes. Sharing across a few donors was observed for 5% to 6.5% of naive CD4, 3% to 3.5% of naive CD8, over 2% of memory CD4, and about 0.4% of memory CD8 clonotypes.

CD8 naive samples were obtained by positive selection for CCR7 among CD45RO-negative cells, yielding a CD45RA+CCR7+ population from which TemRA cells were excluded. Healthy HIV-negative adults with no recently reported acute infections or vaccinations were included as donors. Every donor was a Caucasian adult living in Nashville, Tennessee, USA. After blood collection by leukapheresis, PBMCs were isolated using Ficoll-Histopaque density gradient centrifugation and then cryopreserved in the vapor phase of liquid nitrogen. Analytical flow cytometry was used to check the purity and quantity of every magnetically sorted T cell population. Genomic DNA was isolated from each sorted fraction and quantified by UV absorbance on a Nanodrop 2000c. Regarding this clone: What this receptor recognizes is not known. Base qualities are not at hand, and no much larger clone is one base apart.

The CDR3 numbers 13 residues from cysteine through phenylalanine. The entry retains the CDR3 DNA only, 39 bases that are in frame from base 1. The junction carries 15 bases between V and J, which are trimmed by 5 bases and 8 bases respectively. The CDR1 and CDR2 encoded by the germline V gene are SGHAT and FQNNGV. TCR CDR3 regions were amplified from genomic DNA by multiplex PCR using the deep immunoSEQ assay. Extracted genomic DNA from each cell subset was distributed evenly across all wells of several immunoSEQ 96-well plates, and each plate was treated as a replicate. For sorted subsets, each replicate PCR was loaded with approximately 0.2 ug genomic DNA, equivalent to approximately 33,000 T cell genomes. Purified libraries were quantified with a Qubit 3.0 fluorometer, sized on a Bioanalyzer 2100, and re-quantified with the KAPA Library Quantification kit. Every immunoSEQ 96-well plate was sequenced on a separate single-read 150-cycle Illumina NextSeq 550 flow cell. The paper's data handling went like this. Because the immunoSEQ output held only junctional sequences and lacked quality scores, the filtering could not match the filtering applied to full-length reads. To assign V/J genes and CDR3, sequences were annotated against IMGT germline references using PyIR, a Python wrapper for IgBLAST v1.9. Any read was removed if the V/J assignment was weak (E-value above 1e-6), the CDR3 was missing, or the read contained stop codons, out-of-frame junctions, or ambiguous translated residues. V3J clonotypes were defined as sequences sharing an identical inferred V gene, J gene, and CDR3 amino acid sequence. The percentage overlap between two repertoires was calculated by dividing the number of shared unique clonotypes by the size of the smaller repertoire. Repertoire richness was assessed with RTK rarefaction, the Chao1 estimator, and Recon v2.1 estimates of unobserved clonotypes. For all TCRbeta clonotypes obtained by the gDNA method from several donors, generation probabilities were computed with OLGA. This immuneACCESS table, as held by TCRdb, lists in-frame sequences with V and J called but not all clones. Of the missing ones, under half trace to an unresolved V gene in checked studies; the others have no known cause. That table supplies the V and J calls and clone size; D and trimming were determined from the DNA. Counted in this sample were roughly 2,000,000 clones; around 93% of them appeared once. Around 1.8% of the sample lies in the top ten.

The chain is made from TRBV11-2 and TRBJ1-1; a tentative D call is TRBD1 (5 bases match). Material for sequencing was naive CD8+ T cells from PBMCs. This specimen's cell subset or site label, per the study, means: CD45RA+CCR7+. This receptor was obtained from a man in his late teens or twenties in good health. Some clones in this sample may be carry-over from other donors' samples. The DNA sequence reads TGTGCCAGCAGCCCTCGCGGGGGAGCGGAAGCTTTCTTT. Its translation reads: CASSPRGGAEAFF.